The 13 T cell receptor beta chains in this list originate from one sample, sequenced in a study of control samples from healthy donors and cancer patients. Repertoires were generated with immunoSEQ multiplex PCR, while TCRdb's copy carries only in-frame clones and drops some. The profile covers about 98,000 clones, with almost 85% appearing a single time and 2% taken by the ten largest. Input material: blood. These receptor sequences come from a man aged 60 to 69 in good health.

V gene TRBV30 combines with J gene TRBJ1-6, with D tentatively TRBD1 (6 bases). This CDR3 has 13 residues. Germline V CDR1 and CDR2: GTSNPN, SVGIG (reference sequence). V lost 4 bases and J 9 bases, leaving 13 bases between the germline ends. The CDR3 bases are TGTGCCTGGACCGGACAGTTTATTTCACCCCTCCACTTT. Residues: CAWTGQFISPLHF.

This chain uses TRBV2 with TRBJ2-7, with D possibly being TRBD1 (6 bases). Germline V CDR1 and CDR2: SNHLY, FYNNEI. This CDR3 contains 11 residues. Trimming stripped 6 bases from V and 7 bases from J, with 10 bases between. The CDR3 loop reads CASSPQGEQYF. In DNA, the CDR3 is TGTGCCAGCAGCCCACAGGGAGAGCAGTACTTC.

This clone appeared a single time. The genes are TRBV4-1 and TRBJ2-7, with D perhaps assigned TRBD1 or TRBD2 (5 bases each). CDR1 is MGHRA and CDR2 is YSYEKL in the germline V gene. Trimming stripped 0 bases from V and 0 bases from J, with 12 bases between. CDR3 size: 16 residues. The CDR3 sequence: CASSQDWDLSSYEQYF. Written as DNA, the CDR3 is TGCGCCAGCAGCCAAGATTGGGACCTCAGCTCCTACGAGCAGTACTTC.

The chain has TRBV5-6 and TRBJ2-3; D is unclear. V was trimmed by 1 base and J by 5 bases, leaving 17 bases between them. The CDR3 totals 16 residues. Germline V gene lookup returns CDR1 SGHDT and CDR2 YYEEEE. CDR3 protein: CASSLRVGLQEDTQYF. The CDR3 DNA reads TGTGCCAGCAGCTTGAGGGTAGGCCTTCAGGAAGATACGCAGTATTTT.

The CDR3 region has the DNA TGTGCCAGCAGCCAATGGTTGACCTCGACGCGGGGTGAGCAGTTCTTC. Protein sequence: CASSQWLTSTRGEQFF. This chain uses TRBV4-2 with TRBJ2-1, with D possibly matching TRBD2 (6 bases). Germline CDR1 and CDR2: LGHNA and YNFKEQ. This CDR3 region has 16 residues. Deletions cut 2 bases from V and 9 bases from J, with 20 bases between.

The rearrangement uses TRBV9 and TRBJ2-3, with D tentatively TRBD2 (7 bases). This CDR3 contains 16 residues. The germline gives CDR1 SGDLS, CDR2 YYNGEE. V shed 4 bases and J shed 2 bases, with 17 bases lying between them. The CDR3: CASSLEAGQITDTQYF. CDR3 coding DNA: TGTGCCAGCAGCCTAGAAGCGGGACAAATCACAGATACGCAGTATTTT.

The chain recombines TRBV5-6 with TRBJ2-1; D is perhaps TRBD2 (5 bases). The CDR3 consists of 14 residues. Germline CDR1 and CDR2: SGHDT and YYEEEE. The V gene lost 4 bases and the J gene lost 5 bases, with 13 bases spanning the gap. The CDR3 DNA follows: TGTGCCAGCAGCCCGTGGGAGCTCCACAATGAGCAGTTCTTC. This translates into CASSPWELHNEQFF.

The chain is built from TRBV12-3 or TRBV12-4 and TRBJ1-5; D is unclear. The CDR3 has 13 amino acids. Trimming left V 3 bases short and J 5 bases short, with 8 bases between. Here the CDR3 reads CASSFGYDQPQHF. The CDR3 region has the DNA TGTGCCAGCAGTTTTGGGTATGATCAGCCCCAGCATTTT.

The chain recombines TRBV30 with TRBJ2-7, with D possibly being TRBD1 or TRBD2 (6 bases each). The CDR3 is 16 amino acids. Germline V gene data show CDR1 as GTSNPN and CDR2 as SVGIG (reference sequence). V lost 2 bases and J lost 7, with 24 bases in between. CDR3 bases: TGTGCCTGGAGTTTCCAGTCCGGGGGCGTAAGAAGGGAGCAGTACTTC. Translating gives CAWSFQSGGVRREQYF.

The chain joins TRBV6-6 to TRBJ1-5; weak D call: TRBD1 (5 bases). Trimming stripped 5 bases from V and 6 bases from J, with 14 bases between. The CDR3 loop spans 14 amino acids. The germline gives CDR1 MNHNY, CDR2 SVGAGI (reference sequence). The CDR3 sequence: CASSTEGARQPQHF. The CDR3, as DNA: TGTGCCAGCAGTACCGAAGGGGCCCGTCAGCCCCAGCATTTT.

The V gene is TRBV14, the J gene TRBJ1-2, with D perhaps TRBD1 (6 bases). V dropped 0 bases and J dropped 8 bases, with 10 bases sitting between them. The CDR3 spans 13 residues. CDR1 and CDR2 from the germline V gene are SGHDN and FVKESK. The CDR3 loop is CASSQDQGFGYTF. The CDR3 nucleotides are TGTGCCAGCAGCCAAGATCAGGGGTTCGGCTACACCTTC.

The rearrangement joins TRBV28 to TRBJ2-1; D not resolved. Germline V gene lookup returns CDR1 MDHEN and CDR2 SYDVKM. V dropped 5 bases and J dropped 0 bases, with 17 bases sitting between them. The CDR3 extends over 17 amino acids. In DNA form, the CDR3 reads TGTGCCAGCAGTACCCTCGGAGCGTTTAGCTCCTACAATGAGCAGTTCTTC. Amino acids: CASSTLGAFSSYNEQFF. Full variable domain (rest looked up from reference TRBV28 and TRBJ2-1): DVKVTQSSRYLVKRTGEKVFLECVQDMDHENMFWYRQDPGLGLRLIYFSYDVKMKEKGDIPEGYSVSREKKERFSLILESASTNQTSMYLCASSTLGAFSSYNEQFFGPGTRLTVL.

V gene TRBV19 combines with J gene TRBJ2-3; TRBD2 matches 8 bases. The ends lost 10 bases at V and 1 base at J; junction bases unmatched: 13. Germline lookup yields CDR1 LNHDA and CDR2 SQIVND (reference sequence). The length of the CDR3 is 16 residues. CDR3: CATRTGTSGRTDTQYF. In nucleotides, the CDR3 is TGTGCCACGAGAACGGGAACTAGCGGACGCACAGATACGCAGTATTTT.